This record looks at one T cell receptor (beta chain) sequence and its context. This entry belongs to a study of blood T cell repertoires in COVID-19. About the research overall: From the United States, Italy and Spain came samples of acute and convalescent COVID-19.

Authors' methods: Amplifying reference gene primers gave estimates of nucleated cell counts. Profiled with immunoSEQ multiplex PCR; TCRdb holds only in-frame clones, not every one. V and J calls and clone size come straight from that table; D and trimming were deduced from the DNA. The sample records tens of thousands of clones, roughly 89% being singletons. V shed 0 bases, J shed 3 bases, and the junction held 5 bases outside the gene matches. Germline V gene sequence: CDR1 LGHNA, CDR2 YSLEER. There are 16 residues in the CDR3. The genes are TRBV4-3 and TRBJ1-2; 9 bases line up with TRBD1. The sequence was obtained from a human donor in a cohort sampled during active COVID-19. The material sequenced was peripheral blood. CDR3 nucleotides: TGCGCCAGCAGCCAAGATACAGGGGGCGACGACTATGGCTACACCTTC. This gives the protein CASSQDTGGDDYGYTF.